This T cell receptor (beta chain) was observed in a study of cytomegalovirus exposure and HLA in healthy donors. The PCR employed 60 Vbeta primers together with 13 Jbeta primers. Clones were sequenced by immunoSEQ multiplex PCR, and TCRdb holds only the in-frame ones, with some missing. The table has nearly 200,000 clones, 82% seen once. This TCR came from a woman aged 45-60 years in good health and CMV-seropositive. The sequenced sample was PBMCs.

The CDR3 region has the DNA TGTGCCAGCAGGCGGGACAGATACTCCGAGCAGTACTTC. Residues: CASRRDRYSEQYF. The V and J genes are TRBV6-1 and TRBJ2-7; TRBD1 might be the D (7 bases). Germline V gene sequence: CDR1 MNHNS, CDR2 SASEGT. CDR3 length: 13 residues. V dropped 6 bases and J dropped 6 bases, with 15 bases sitting between them.